Listed here is a single T cell receptor (beta chain). Antigen: not known. This sample was taken from a study of T cell clonotyping in hematopoietic cell transplantation. General study points: After transplant, recipient diversity fell while pathologically expanded clonotypes grew through day 180.

The CDR3 is 16 residues long. Germline CDR1 is WSHSY and CDR2 is SAAADI. The V and J ends lost 5 bases and 2 bases, in that order; junction bases with no gene match: 6. Only in-frame clones appear in the TCRdb table, and some are missing; sequencing was by immunoSEQ multiplex PCR. Found here are 15,000 or so clones, roughly 90% of them singletons; the top ten hold around 3%. Source material: peripheral blood mononuclear cells. The chain couples TRBV10-2 to TRBJ1-6; 7 bases line up with TRBD1. The source of this sequence is a man aged 45 to 65 in good health. Some clones in this sample may be carry-over from other donors' samples. CDR3 protein: CASSQGDLAYNSPLHF. The CDR3 region has the DNA TGCGCCAGCAGTCAGGGGGACTTAGCCTATAATTCACCCCTCCACTTT.